The rows below give T cell receptor beta chains drawn from one sample of a study of blood T cell repertoires in COVID-19. Generated by immunoSEQ multiplex PCR, the TCRdb table keeps only in-frame clones and is missing some. This sample has around 150,000 clones, with about 80% found just once. The sample comprised peripheral blood. The source is a woman aged 55-70 years with acute or convalescent COVID-19. Each CDR3 is given with its conserved first and last residue. The D gene is left open where the match is weak. Size is omitted from some rows. Given values are once, few, many or a class for expanded clones.

clone_size j_call v_call d_call cdr3_nt cdr3_aa
. TRBJ1-3 TRBV19 . TGTGCCAGTAGTATCTTAACCCTTCGAGGGGGAGGAAACACCATATATTTT CASSILTLRGGGNTIYF
. TRBJ2-2 TRBV2 . TGTGCCAGCAGTGACCCCCGGGGCACCGGGGAGCTGTTTTTT CASSDPRGTGELFF
. TRBJ1-3 TRBV30 . TGTGCGGGGCAGCCAGACAACTCTGGAAACACCATATATTTT CAGQPDNSGNTIYF
. TRBJ1-5 TRBV27 TRBD1 TGTGCCAGCAGTTCCCTCCCGGGACAGGGGACGCCCCAGCATTTT CASSSLPGQGTPQHF
few TRBJ1-2 TRBV10-2 . TGCGCCAGCAGTGACCCGGGCCTCCGGCGGGATGGCTACACCTTC CASSDPGLRRDGYTF
few TRBJ1-3 TRBV30 . TGTGCCTGGAGCATGGGGGGAGGAAACACCATATATTTT CAWSMGGGNTIYF
. TRBJ2-7 TRBV3-1/TRBV3-2 TRBD2 TGTGCCAGCAGCCAAGGGGGGGGAAGCTACGAGCAGTACTTC CASSQGGGSYEQYF
. TRBJ1-6 TRBV10-1 TRBD1 TGCGCCAGCAGTGAGCCTCCAGCCCAGGACAGGGTAAATTCACCCCTCCACTTT CASSEPPAQDRVNSPLHF
. TRBJ1-6 TRBV30 TRBD1 TGTGCGGGACAGGGGGCAGTTTCCTATAATTCACCCCTCCACTTT CAGQGAVSYNSPLHF
. TRBJ1-1 TRBV7-2 . TGTGCCAGCAGCTTGGGGCAGAACACTGAAGCTTTCTTT CASSLGQNTEAFF
. TRBJ2-7 TRBV7-2 TRBD2 TGTGCCAGCAGCTTAGGTAGCGGGAGGACCTACGAGCAGTACTTC CASSLGSGRTYEQYF
once TRBJ2-1 TRBV7-2 . TGTGCCAGCAGCAGAAAGGCCGGAGGGCCCTTCTACAATGAGCAGTTCTTC CASSRKAGGPFYNEQFF
. TRBJ1-5 TRBV24-1 . TGTGCCACCAGTGACAGGGGTCAGCCCCAGCATTTT CATSDRGQPQHF
. TRBJ1-3 TRBV2 . TGTGCCAGCAGTGAGAGGGCAGGCCGTTTCTCTGGAAACACCATATATTTT CASSERAGRFSGNTIYF
. TRBJ2-7 TRBV7-9 . TGTGCCAGCAGCTCCCACTACGAGCAGTACTTC CASSSHYEQYF
. TRBJ1-1 TRBV10-3 . TGTGCCATCAGTGACCTCGGTGGGGCAAACACTGAAGCTTTCTTT CAISDLGGANTEAFF
. TRBJ2-3 TRBV6-5 . TGTGCCAGCAGTTTACGGGTCTCCACCGTAACCGGAGCGCAGTATTTT CASSLRVSTVTGAQYF
. TRBJ2-3 TRBV11-3 TRBD2 TGTGCCAGCAGCTTAGGGGAGGGTAGCACAGATACGCAGTATTTT CASSLGEGSTDTQYF
. TRBJ1-1 TRBV15 . TGTGCCACCAGCAGAGGCGGGGTCCCTGAAGCTTTCTTT CATSRGGVPEAFF
. TRBJ1-6 TRBV11-2 TRBD1 TGTGCCAGCAGCTCGTACAGGGGGAGAAGCTCACCCCTCCACTTT CASSSYRGRSSPLHF
. TRBJ2-7 TRBV23-1 TRBD1 TGCGCCAGCAGTCAATGGAGGGACCTGGGGACAGGGAGAGAGGGTAGATACTTC CASSQWRDLGTGREGRYF
. TRBJ2-1 TRBV7-6 TRBD2 TGTGCCAGCAGCCCACCCAAAGCGGGAGGGCCGGTCTACAATGAGCAGTTCTTC CASSPPKAGGPVYNEQFF
. TRBJ2-7 TRBV28 . TGTGCCAGCCACCGCGAGAGCAGGTCCTACGAGCAGTACTTC CASHRESRSYEQYF
. TRBJ2-6 TRBV5-1 TRBD1 TGCGCCAGCAGCGGAGGGACAGGGCCGTACAACGTCCTGACTTTC CASSGGTGPYNVLTF
few TRBJ1-1 TRBV28 TRBD1 TGTGCCAGCAGCCTCGGACAGGAGAATAAAGCTTTCTTT CASSLGQENKAFF
. TRBJ1-5 TRBV27 . TGTGCCAGCAGTCCGGACTCTGGGCCCCAGCATTTT CASSPDSGPQHF
once TRBJ2-1 TRBV27 . TGTGCCAGCAGCCATTATGAGGAGGGCAATGAGCAGTTCTTC CASSHYEEGNEQFF
. TRBJ2-7 TRBV6-5 TRBD2 TGTGCCGGAACTAGCGGGAGCGGCGAGCAGTACTTC CAGTSGSGEQYF
. TRBJ2-7 TRBV5-1 TRBD2 TGCGCCAGCACCCTTACCGGGACTAGAGGCGAGGAGCAGTACTTC CASTLTGTRGEEQYF
. TRBJ1-6 TRBV6-5 . TGTGCCAGCAGTCAAAACTCGGATAATTCACCCCTCCACTTT CASSQNSDNSPLHF
. TRBJ1-4 TRBV30 . TGTGCCTGCAAAGGACGGACTTATGAAAAACTGTTTTTT CACKGRTYEKLFF
. TRBJ1-6 TRBV28 TRBD1 TGTGCCAGCAGTTCAACTACCCGGACAGGGAGAGGCGATTCACCCCTCCACTTT CASSSTTRTGRGDSPLHF
. TRBJ2-5 TRBV10-3 TRBD2 TGTGCCTCACGGTCCGTAGGAGGGAGGGCCTCGGGGGAGACCCAGTACTTC CASRSVGGRASGETQYF
. TRBJ1-2 TRBV30 . TGTGCCTGTACAGGTGCCTTATTCAACTATGGCTACACCTTC CACTGALFNYGYTF
once TRBJ1-5 TRBV28 . TGTGCCAGCAGTGCCAGGGATCTGGATCAGCCCCAGCATTTT CASSARDLDQPQHF
once TRBJ1-2 TRBV5-4 . TGTGCCAGCAGCAGGGGACAATCTACTAACTATGGCTACACCTTC CASSRGQSTNYGYTF
. TRBJ2-1 TRBV7-9 . TGTGCCAGCAGCTTATCGGGCGGGTTTACCTACAATGAGCAGTTCTTC CASSLSGGFTYNEQFF
. TRBJ2-1 TRBV2 TRBD2 TGTGCCAGCAGTGATAGGCTAGCGGGAGCCGTAGACGATGAGCAGTTCTTC CASSDRLAGAVDDEQFF
. TRBJ2-3 TRBV27 . TGTGCCAGCAGAAAACGGCTAAATAGCGGTAGCACAGATACGCAGTATTTT CASRKRLNSGSTDTQYF
. TRBJ2-2 TRBV7-3 TRBD2 TGTGCCAGCAGCTCTAGCGGGAACACCGGGGAGCTGTTTTTT CASSSSGNTGELFF
. TRBJ2-1 TRBV12-5 TRBD2 TGTGCTAGTGGTTTGGCCTCCGGGACTAGGGATCTTCAGTTCTTC CASGLASGTRDLQFF
. TRBJ1-1 TRBV28 . TGTGCCAGCAGTCAAAGAAGCCAGGGCACTGAAGCTTTCTTT CASSQRSQGTEAFF
few TRBJ2-7 TRBV25-1 . TGTGCCAGCAGTGAATTAAGCTTTCCGGAGGAGCAGTACTTC CASSELSFPEEQYF
. TRBJ1-1 TRBV6-5 . TGTGCCAGCAGTTACTCAGGGGGAGTTGACACTGAAGCTTTCTTT CASSYSGGVDTEAFF
. TRBJ1-1 TRBV29-1 TRBD1 TGCAGCGTAAGGACAGGGACGAACACTGAAGCTTTCTTT CSVRTGTNTEAFF
. TRBJ1-6 TRBV3-1/TRBV3-2 . TGTGCCAGCAGCCAAGAGGGGCAGCTCCCTAATTCACCCCTCCACTTT CASSQEGQLPNSPLHF
. TRBJ2-3 TRBV6-5 TRBD1 TGTGCCAGCAGAGGACAGGGGGCACCCACAGATACGCAGTATTTT CASRGQGAPTDTQYF
. TRBJ2-7 TRBV6-6 TRBD1 TGTGCCAGCGGTCGCCCGGGACAGGGTTCGCTAGGGTCCTACGAGCAGTACTTC CASGRPGQGSLGSYEQYF
few TRBJ1-1 TRBV20-1 . TGCAGTGCTAGTTTTCGCTCTGGGGCCGTTACTGAAGCTTTCTTT CSASFRSGAVTEAFF
. TRBJ2-1 TRBV18 TRBD2 TGTGCCAGCTCACCGACTAGCGGAAATTCTGAGCAGTTCTTC CASSPTSGNSEQFF
. TRBJ2-7 TRBV3-1/TRBV3-2 TRBD2 TGTGCCAGCCGTAGGACTAGCGGGAACACCTACGAGCAGTACTTC CASRRTSGNTYEQYF
. TRBJ2-3 TRBV28 TRBD2 TGTGCCAGCGGATTCCCCTCTACTAGCGGGAGGTGGGCAGATACGCAGTATTTT CASGFPSTSGRWADTQYF
. TRBJ2-3 TRBV6-5 . TGTGCCAGCAGTTACATAGCAAACACAGATACGCAGTATTTT CASSYIANTDTQYF
. TRBJ2-7 TRBV4-2 TRBD2 TGTGCCAGCAGCCAAGAAACCCCCGTCGGGCGAGCAGCGGGAACCTACGAGCAGTACTTC CASSQETPVGRAAGTYEQYF
once TRBJ2-5 TRBV24-1 . TGTCCTCGGTGGGGACACACGTACCAAGAGACCCAGTACTTC CPRWGHTYQETQYF
. TRBJ2-7 TRBV27 TRBD1 TGTGCCAGCACCGACGGGACAGGGACTATCAAGTACTTC CASTDGTGTIKYF
. TRBJ2-2 TRBV4-1 TRBD2 TGCGCCAGCAGCCAACTGAGCGGGGCCGGGGAGCTGTTTTTT CASSQLSGAGELFF